The 13 T cell receptor beta chains below were found in one sample sequenced in a study of T-cell reconstitution after alpha-beta-depleted transplantation in children. Molecular barcoding with unique molecular identifiers was used for the TCRbeta library. Each CDR3 protein is one row after TCRdb ran MiXCR on the PCR reads. The table lists hundreds of thousands of distinct CDR3 sequences, roughly 16% of them singletons. Sequenced material: PBMCs, mostly from graft donor cells, taken 360 days after TCRalphabeta/CD19-depleted stem cell transplant. These receptors were obtained from a male patient aged 2-10 years who had a stem cell transplant for acute lymphoblastic leukemia, so the T cells may come from the graft donor.

This clonotype was picked up many times. The chain employs TRBV12-3 or TRBV12-4 and TRBJ2-7, with D possibly being TRBD2 (7 bases). V dropped 7 bases and J dropped 4 bases, with 17 bases sitting between them. CDR3 size: 14 residues. The CDR3 coding sequence is TGTGCCAGCAACGCCAGGGGAGGGACTTACGAGCAGTACTTC. Its protein product is CASNARGGTYEQYF.

This clonotype was observed at least ten times. CDR3 bases: TGTGCCACCAGTGATCGGAGGAATGAAGCTTTCTTT. It specifies CATSDRRNEAFF. This chain links TRBV24-1 with TRBJ1-1; D not resolved. V was trimmed by 3 bases and J by 7 bases, leaving 8 bases between them. Germline V gives CDR1 KGHDR, CDR2 SFDVKD. The CDR3 totals 12 residues.

This clonotype was found a few times. The rearrangement uses TRBV29-1 and TRBJ2-7, with TRBD1 matching 9 bases. V lost 7 bases to trimming and J lost 2 bases; unmatched junction nucleotides: 9. Germline V gives CDR1 SQVTM, CDR2 ANQGSEA. This CDR3 is built from 14 residues. CDR3: CSARRDRVPYEQYF. In nucleotides, the CDR3 is TGCAGCGCCCGCCGGGACAGGGTCCCCTACGAGCAGTACTTC.

The chain is built from TRBV4-2 and TRBJ2-7; 10 bases agree with TRBD2. The germline CDR1 and CDR2 sequences are LGHNA and YNFKEQ. The CDR3 runs 17 residues. V shed 0 bases and J 6 bases; nucleotides not matched to a gene: 11. CDR3 region: CASSQDLEREGRGEQYF. The CDR3 DNA sequence: TGTGCCAGCAGCCAAGATTTGGAGCGGGAGGGCCGGGGCGAGCAGTACTTC.

The chain combines TRBV11-2 with TRBJ2-4; the D gene could be TRBD1 or TRBD2 (5 bases each). The CDR3 loop spans 15 amino acids. The V and J ends lost 4 bases and 8 bases respectively, with 18 bases between them. CDR1 SGHAT and CDR2 FQNNGV come from the germline V gene. CDR3 residues: CASSSQGVRGDIQYF. Written as DNA, the CDR3 is TGTGCCAGCAGCTCCCAAGGGGTAAGGGGAGACATTCAGTACTTC.

The chain combines TRBV12-3 or TRBV12-4 with TRBJ1-1, with D uncertain. Trimming shortened V by 7 bases and J by 0 bases, and 12 bases separated the two germline ends. CDR3 length: 14 residues. The CDR3 is CASTLGGMNTEAFF. CDR3 DNA sequence: TGTGCCAGCACCCTGGGAGGGATGAACACTGAAGCTTTCTTT.

The chain has TRBV12-3 or TRBV12-4 and TRBJ2-3; D tentatively fits TRBD1 or TRBD2 (5 bases each). CDR3 length: 15 amino acids. V shed 5 bases and J shed 2 bases, with 14 bases lying between them. This CDR3 is CASSAGDRDTDTQYF. CDR3 nucleotides: TGTGCCAGCAGTGCCGGGGACCGAGACACAGATACGCAGTATTTT.

This chain links TRBV5-1 with TRBJ2-7, with 10 bases that match TRBD1. The CDR3 has 13 amino acids. The germline V gene has CDR1 SGHRS and CDR2 YFSETQ. V gave up 4 bases and J gave up 7 bases; unmatched junction bases: 5. The CDR3 spells CASSGTGAEEQYF. Written as DNA, the CDR3 is TGCGCCAGCAGCGGGACAGGGGCGGAGGAGCAGTACTTC.

The sample holds a few counts of this clonotype. This chain uses TRBV7-2 with TRBJ2-7; D remains ambiguous. The V gene's germline CDR1 is SGHTA and CDR2 FQGNSA. The CDR3 consists of 13 residues. Trimming removed 0 bases from V and 3 bases from J, with 6 bases in between. The CDR3 DNA is TGTGCCAGCAGCTTAGCGTTGTTCTACGAGCAGTACTTC. This translates into CASSLALFYEQYF.

The chain employs TRBV20-1 and TRBJ1-4; TRBD1 matches 7 bases. The V and J ends lost 6 bases and 8 bases, in that order; junction bases with no gene match: 15. The CDR3 contains 15 residues. Looked up from germline, CDR1 is DFQATT and CDR2 is SNEGSKA (reference sequence). The CDR3, as DNA: TGCAGTGCACCCCGGACAGGAACACCCTCCGAAAAACTGTTTTTT. Amino acid sequence: CSAPRTGTPSEKLFF.

The table lists this clonotype with a few counts. The chain carries TRBV28 and TRBJ2-3, with D perhaps TRBD1 or TRBD2 (5 bases each). The CDR3 runs 18 residues. Per germline, CDR1 MDHEN and CDR2 SYDVKM. Trimming removed 1 base at V and 2 bases at J, with 19 bases between. In DNA, the CDR3 is TGTGCCAGCAGTTTATTATGGACCAACTACGGGACCACAGATACGCAGTATTTT. Its protein product is CASSLLWTNYGTTDTQYF.

The gene calls are TRBV6-5 and TRBJ2-7, with 7 bases fitting TRBD1. Germline V gene data show CDR1 as MNHEY and CDR2 as SVGAGI. The ends lost 1 base at V and 3 bases at J; junction bases unmatched: 6. CDR3 length equals 15 residues. CDR3 sequence reads: CASSYWPGQIYEQYF. The CDR3 nucleotides read TGTGCCAGCAGTTACTGGCCGGGACAGATCTACGAGCAGTACTTC.

This clonotype turned up a few times. The chain combines TRBV7-2 with TRBJ1-2; D uncertain. The V gene's germline CDR1 is SGHTA and CDR2 FQGNSA. The CDR3 length is 15 residues. Trimming took off 1 base at V and 0 bases at J, with 9 bases between the two ends. The CDR3 is CASSLVPYANYGYTF. The CDR3 DNA reads as TGTGCCAGCAGCTTAGTCCCGTACGCTAACTATGGCTACACCTTC.